These T cell receptor beta chains were read from a single sample in a study of regulatory T cells in long-lasting Graves disease. TCRdb reprocessed the multiplex PCR reads with MiXCR, giving one entry per CDR3 protein. There are roughly 510,000 distinct CDR3 sequences in the sample; about 16% occur only once, and more than 10% lies in the top ten. The data also belong to a second study, concerning T cells in Graves' hyperthyroidism and ophthalmopathy.

Sequenced material: peripheral blood mononuclear cells (PBMCs), taken at new diagnosis, from a patient treated with antithyroid drugs. The receptors originated from a man aged 18 to 29 with Graves disease. Each CDR3 is given with its conserved first and last residue. A D gene is named only where the DNA matches it firmly. Clone sizes are given selectively: once, few, many, or a class where the clone is expanded.

few	TRBV5-1	TRBJ2-7	TRBD1	CASSKDRERFSYEQYF	TGCGCCAGCAGCAAAGACAGGGAACGATTCTCCTACGAGCAGTACTTC
NA	TRBV7-9	TRBJ1-1	TRBD1	CASRSPDRGDTEAFF	TGTGCCAGCAGGTCTCCGGACAGGGGGGACACTGAAGCTTTCTTT
few	TRBV27	TRBJ1-2	NA	CASSFLWDEKGYGYTF	TGTGCCAGCAGTTTTTTGTGGGACGAAAAGGGCTATGGCTACACCTTC
NA	TRBV11-2	TRBJ2-7	NA	CASSLAPPWQGNEQYF	TGTGCCAGCAGCTTAGCCCCTCCGTGGCAGGGTAACGAGCAGTACTTC
many	TRBV6-1	TRBJ1-1	NA	CASSRARGTEAFF	TGTGCCAGCAGTAGGGCGCGGGGCACTGAAGCTTTCTTT
NA	TRBV14	TRBJ2-1	NA	CASSPPVTGNEQFF	TGTGCCAGCAGCCCCCCGGTCACTGGCAATGAGCAGTTCTTC
NA	TRBV25-1	TRBJ2-5	NA	CASSDLYSDTRETQYF	TGTGCCAGCAGTGATCTGTACTCGGACACCCGAGAGACCCAGTACTTC
NA	TRBV13	TRBJ2-1	NA	CASSLGLPSYNEQFF	TGTGCCAGCAGCTTAGGACTACCCTCCTACAATGAGCAGTTCTTC
NA	TRBV7-8	TRBJ2-5	TRBD2	CASSPGTSGSGETQYF	TGTGCCAGCAGCCCGGGGACTAGCGGGAGTGGAGAGACCCAGTACTTC
NA	TRBV28	TRBJ1-3	TRBD1	CASSLRSGTAKNADSGNTIYF	TGTGCCAGCAGTTTACGTTCCGGGACAGCAAAAAACGCCGACTCTGGAAACACCATATATTTT
many	TRBV20-1	TRBJ1-1	TRBD1	CSARRTGVDTEAFF	TGCAGTGCGAGAAGGACAGGGGTGGACACTGAAGCTTTCTTT
NA	TRBV11-2	TRBJ2-1	TRBD2	CASSLALGGSYNEQFF	TGTGCCAGCAGCTTGGCTCTGGGCGGGAGTTATAATGAGCAGTTCTTC
many	TRBV7-8	TRBJ2-3	TRBD2	CASSLPGLAGVRVSGTDTQYF	TGTGCCAGCAGCTTACCGGGACTAGCGGGAGTCAGAGTCTCGGGCACAGATACGCAGTATTTT
NA	TRBV5-8	TRBJ2-3	NA	CASSLVRGLRITDTQYF	TGTGCCAGCAGCTTGGTACGGGGACTGAGGATCACAGATACGCAGTATTTT
many	TRBV11-2	TRBJ2-7	TRBD2	CASSQLGLAGAYEQYF	TGTGCCAGCAGCCAACTGGGACTAGCGGGAGCATACGAGCAGTACTTC
many	TRBV10-1	TRBJ2-1	TRBD2	CASSENELAGGPVDEQFF	TGCGCCAGCAGTGAGAACGAACTAGCGGGAGGGCCAGTCGATGAGCAGTTCTTC
NA	TRBV18	TRBJ2-2	TRBD2	CASSPPRGRSNTGELFF	TGTGCCAGCTCACCACCGCGCGGGAGGTCGAACACCGGGGAGCTGTTTTTT
many	TRBV11-2	TRBJ2-7	TRBD2	CASSLTSRNYEQYF	TGTGCCAGCAGCTTGACTAGCAGAAACTACGAGCAGTACTTC
NA	TRBV6-5	TRBJ1-2	NA	CASSYLTLDSGANYGYTF	TGTGCCAGCAGTTACCTAACACTTGACAGCGGAGCTAACTATGGCTACACCTTC
many	TRBV7-3	TRBJ2-5	NA	CASSLQGGLQETQYF	TGTGCCAGCAGCCTACAGGGGGGGCTTCAAGAGACCCAGTACTTC
NA	TRBV20-1	TRBJ1-1	NA	CSALLGRQMNTEAFF	TGCAGTGCTCTCTTGGGACGGCAAATGAACACTGAAGCTTTCTTT
many	TRBV20-1	TRBJ2-1	NA	CSARGSGPGLNNEQFF	TGCAGTGCTAGAGGGTCAGGGCCGGGACTTAACAATGAGCAGTTCTTC
many	TRBV5-1	TRBJ2-5	TRBD2	CASSLGAGARHVQETQYF	TGCGCCAGCAGCTTGGGGGCGGGAGCGAGACACGTTCAAGAGACCCAGTACTTC
many	TRBV12-3/TRBV12-4	TRBJ1-2	NA	CASSPGGAPVGDRYTF	TGTGCCAGCAGCCCGGGGGGGGCCCCAGTCGGTGACCGCTACACCTTC
many	TRBV7-2	TRBJ2-7	TRBD2	CASSPGLAGRMLDYEQYF	TGTGCCAGCAGCCCCGGACTAGCGGGGCGTATGTTGGACTACGAGCAGTACTTC
NA	TRBV3-1	TRBJ2-4	NA	CASSPSEGPHAKNIQYF	TGTGCCAGCAGCCCCAGCGAGGGACCCCACGCCAAAAACATTCAGTACTTC
few	TRBV18	TRBJ2-7	NA	CASSPLSPQETGSYEQYF	TGTGCCAGCTCACCACTAAGTCCTCAGGAAACCGGATCCTACGAGCAGTACTTC
many	TRBV7-3	TRBJ1-1	NA	CASSLSAQGTEAFF	TGTGCCAGCAGCTTATCCGCCCAGGGGACTGAAGCTTTCTTT
many	TRBV6-1	TRBJ2-7	NA	CASSKGAVSYEQYF	TGTGCCAGCAGCAAAGGGGCAGTTTCCTACGAGCAGTACTTC
many	TRBV15	TRBJ2-1	NA	CATSSPARLGSYNEQFF	TGTGCCACCAGCAGCCCCGCACGGCTCGGCTCCTACAATGAGCAGTTCTTC
many	TRBV20-1	TRBJ2-3	NA	CSARDRRGTDTQYF	TGCAGTGCTAGAGATAGGCGGGGCACAGATACGCAGTATTTT
many	TRBV12-5	TRBJ2-7	NA	CASAHVGEQYF	TGTGCTAGTGCGCACGTGGGCGAGCAGTACTTC